The source of this T cell receptor beta chain is a study of T cells of healthy individuals. TCRdb reprocessed the 5' RACE reads via MiXCR and lists one record per CDR3 protein. The sample yields over 95,000 distinct CDR3 sequences, approximately 15% seen once. This clonotype has more than one count but fewer than ten. There are 18 residues in the CDR3. CDR1 MNHNY and CDR2 SVGAGI come from the germline V gene (reference sequence). V shed 10 bases and J 2 bases; nucleotides not matched to a gene: 14. The chain joins TRBV6-6 to TRBJ2-3; TRBD2 agrees at 14 bases. The sequence came from a human donor in good health. The chain's CDR3 is CATRRGLAGDTSTDTQYF. The CDR3 region has the DNA TGTGCCACCCGACGGGGACTAGCGGGAGACACATCCACAGATACGCAGTATTTT.